The source of this TCR beta chain is a study of blood T cell repertoires in COVID-19. Across the whole study: COVID-19 samples from acute and convalescent phases originated in the United States, Italy and Spain. PBMCs, B-cell-depleted T cells, or T cells provided the cDNA or gDNA that made up the material.

After removal of 5 bases from V and 6 bases from J, the junction contained 3 bases not matched to a gene. The CDR3 extends over 15 amino acids. Germline CDR1 is SEHNR and CDR2 is FQNEAQ (reference sequence). Assay used: immunoSEQ multiplex PCR; TCRdb lists only in-frame clones, some missing. The repertoire holds approximately 300,000 clones, with under 85% as singletons. This clone was found a few times. This chain links TRBV7-9 with TRBJ2-4; 14 positions match TRBD2. The receptor comes from a human donor with COVID-19, enrolled during active disease. The donor label of this sample is uncertain. Sequencing was carried out using peripheral blood. The CDR3 DNA sequence: TGTGCCAGCAGCCCCGGGACTAGCGGGAGAAACATTCAGTACTTC. It codes for CASSPGTSGRNIQYF.